The source of this T cell receptor beta chain is a study of beta chain features in type 1 diabetes. Whole-study findings and limits: Shortening that was moderate but significant affected the TCRB CDR3s of Type 1 diabetes patients in all four CD4+ subsets. Comparison showed that naive, central memory and Treg TCRB repertoires appeared more similar among patients than among healthy donors.

Trimming at V came to 1 base and at J to 5 bases, leaving 2 bases not matched to a gene. The CDR3 sequence is 15 residues long. The germline gives CDR1 SEHNR, CDR2 FQNEAQ (reference sequence). Of the isolated RNA, all was reverse transcribed, and so the sequenced material was expressed TCRB transcripts. The read count averaged around 3.5 million across naive, central memory and regulatory T cell samples. Repertoires were generated with immunoSEQ multiplex PCR, while TCRdb's copy carries only in-frame clones and drops some. The sample has 240,000 or so clones, 20% seen once. Remarks on this clone: The target antigen is unknown.

V gene TRBV7-9 combines with J gene TRBJ2-1, with 10 bases that match TRBD2. The sample comprised naive CD4+ T cells from blood. This clonotype was obtained from a middle-aged woman with type 1 diabetes. CDR3 amino acids: CASSLGTSGNNEQFF. The CDR3 DNA sequence: TGTGCCAGCAGCTTAGGCACTAGCGGGAACAATGAGCAGTTCTTC.